A selection of T cell receptor beta chains follows, all from one sample in a study of shared clonotypes between healthy human individuals. Sequencing was performed with immunoSEQ multiplex PCR; in TCRdb, only in-frame clones are kept and a portion is missing. The table records more than 2 million clones, about 94% of them present only once. Source material: naive CD8+ T cells sorted from blood. Every receptor here comes from a man younger than 35 in good health. The CDR3 runs from the conserved cysteine through the conserved F or W. D genes are given only for firm matches. Clone size, where shown, is once, few, many, or a class for clones that have expanded.

V: TRBV27
J: TRBJ2-7
size: once
D: NA
DNA: TGTGCCAGCAGCCCATCAACCGGGACGGAAACCTACGAGCAGTACTTC
CDR3: CASSPSTGTETYEQYF

V: TRBV7-9
J: TRBJ2-5
size: NA
D: TRBD2
DNA: TGTGCCAGCAGCCGGGGACTACAAGAGACCCAGTACTTC
CDR3: CASSRGLQETQYF

V: TRBV6-5
J: TRBJ2-5
size: NA
D: NA
DNA: TGTGCCAGCAGTTACTCTTGGGGAGAGACCCAGTACTTC
CDR3: CASSYSWGETQYF

V: TRBV4-1
J: TRBJ1-4
size: NA
D: NA
DNA: TGCGCCAGCCATGGGGATGGCAATGAAAAACTGTTTTTT
CDR3: CASHGDGNEKLFF

V: TRBV4-1
J: TRBJ1-1
size: NA
D: NA
DNA: TGCGCCAGCAGCCAAGAACGCGGGGTTTTAACTGAAGCTTTCTTT
CDR3: CASSQERGVLTEAFF

V: TRBV27
J: TRBJ1-5
size: NA
D: NA
DNA: TGTGCCAGCAGTCTCTACAGGAGTCAGCCCCAGCATTTT
CDR3: CASSLYRSQPQHF

V: TRBV6-5
J: TRBJ2-2
size: NA
D: NA
DNA: TGTGCCAGCAGTTACGGGGTCTCCGGGGAGCTGTTTTTT
CDR3: CASSYGVSGELFF

V: TRBV6-5
J: TRBJ1-2
size: NA
D: TRBD1
DNA: TGTGCCAGCAGGCCGAACAGGGGGCTCGGCTACACCTTC
CDR3: CASRPNRGLGYTF

V: TRBV27
J: TRBJ2-5
size: once
D: TRBD2
DNA: TGTGCCAGCAGTTTAATAGGGATAGCGGGGACCCAAGAGACCCAGTACTTC
CDR3: CASSLIGIAGTQETQYF

V: TRBV5-4
J: TRBJ2-1
size: NA
D: TRBD2
DNA: TGTGCCAGCAGCTTGGCGGTAGCGGGGGATAATGAGCAGTTCTTC
CDR3: CASSLAVAGDNEQFF

V: TRBV29-1
J: TRBJ2-7
size: NA
D: NA
DNA: TGCAGCGTCGTGGGGCAGGGCTACGAGCAGTACTTC
CDR3: CSVVGQGYEQYF

V: TRBV28
J: TRBJ1-5
size: NA
D: NA
DNA: TGTGCCAGCAGTCTGCTACACGAGATGGATAGCAATCAGCCCCAGCATTTT
CDR3: CASSLLHEMDSNQPQHF

V: TRBV19
J: TRBJ1-2
size: NA
D: NA
DNA: TGTGCCAGTACCGTAGGGGGGTCCAACTATGGCTACACCTTC
CDR3: CASTVGGSNYGYTF

V: TRBV28
J: TRBJ2-7
size: NA
D: NA
DNA: TGTGCCAGCAGTTTAAGGGATCCGGCCTACGAGCAGTACTTC
CDR3: CASSLRDPAYEQYF

V: TRBV7-2
J: TRBJ2-5
size: once
D: NA
DNA: TGTGCCAGCAGCCCCACCGAGGGGGGGCAAGAGACCCAGTACTTC
CDR3: CASSPTEGGQETQYF

V: TRBV18
J: TRBJ2-1
size: NA
D: NA
DNA: TGTGCCAGCACAGGCACGGACACGCCAAATGAGCAGTTCTTC
CDR3: CASTGTDTPNEQFF

V: TRBV29-1
J: TRBJ1-2
size: NA
D: NA
DNA: TGCAGCGTCAAGGGTGGGAGCTATGGCTACACCTTC
CDR3: CSVKGGSYGYTF

V: TRBV28
J: TRBJ1-2
size: NA
D: NA
DNA: TGTGCCAGCAGTCCTCTACAGGGATTGGTCAACTATGGCTACACCTTC
CDR3: CASSPLQGLVNYGYTF

V: TRBV5-6
J: TRBJ2-7
size: NA
D: NA
DNA: TGTGCCAGCAGCTTGGGTGACTCTATATACGAGCAGTACTTC
CDR3: CASSLGDSIYEQYF

V: TRBV30
J: TRBJ1-6
size: NA
D: NA
DNA: TGTGCCTGGAGTGCGGTCGGACATCATAATTCACCCCTCCACTTT
CDR3: CAWSAVGHHNSPLHF

V: TRBV30
J: TRBJ1-5
size: few
D: NA
DNA: TGTGCCTGGAGCACCTTTAGCAATCAGCCCCAGCATTTT
CDR3: CAWSTFSNQPQHF

V: TRBV29-1
J: TRBJ2-1
size: NA
D: NA
DNA: TGCAGCGTGAGGGGGGTGGGTTCCTACAATGAGCAGTTCTTC
CDR3: CSVRGVGSYNEQFF

V: TRBV28
J: TRBJ2-2
size: once
D: TRBD1
DNA: TGTGCCAGCAGTTTGACAGGGCCCGGGGAGCTGTTTTTT
CDR3: CASSLTGPGELFF

V: TRBV28
J: TRBJ2-2
size: NA
D: NA
DNA: TGTGCCAGCAGTTTCCGAGGACTTGGGACCGGGGAGCTGTTTTTT
CDR3: CASSFRGLGTGELFF

V: TRBV10-1
J: TRBJ1-1
size: NA
D: TRBD1
DNA: TGCGCCAGCAGCGATGGGACAGAGATGAACACTGAAGCTTTCTTT
CDR3: CASSDGTEMNTEAFF

V: TRBV6-6
J: TRBJ1-4
size: NA
D: TRBD1
DNA: TGTGCCAGCAGTTACCCGGACAGGGGGTTTGAAAAACTGTTTTTT
CDR3: CASSYPDRGFEKLFF

V: TRBV7-8
J: TRBJ2-1
size: NA
D: NA
DNA: TGTGCCAGCAGCTTAGGAGTCGGGATTATAGGCAATGAGCAGTTCTTC
CDR3: CASSLGVGIIGNEQFF

V: TRBV6-5
J: TRBJ2-3
size: NA
D: TRBD2
DNA: TGTGCCAGCAGTTACGAGCGGGGTAGCACAGATACGCAGTATTTT
CDR3: CASSYERGSTDTQYF

V: TRBV7-9
J: TRBJ2-7
size: NA
D: TRBD1
DNA: TGTGCCAGCAGCGACGGACAGGGGATGTACGAGCAGTACTTC
CDR3: CASSDGQGMYEQYF

V: TRBV6-5
J: TRBJ2-1
size: NA
D: NA
DNA: TGTGCCAGCAGTTCCTCAATACTAGTCGAGGCTAATGAGCAGTTCTTC
CDR3: CASSSSILVEANEQFF

V: TRBV29-1
J: TRBJ2-3
size: NA
D: TRBD1
DNA: TGCAGCGTTTACGGACAGGGTGGCACAGATACGCAGTATTTT
CDR3: CSVYGQGGTDTQYF

V: TRBV27
J: TRBJ2-7
size: NA
D: NA
DNA: TGTGCCAGCTCCCCCTCAGTAACGGGACGCAACGAGCAGTACTTC
CDR3: CASSPSVTGRNEQYF

V: TRBV5-4
J: TRBJ2-7
size: NA
D: NA
DNA: TGTGCCAGCAGCTTGGATACCGGGGGGCAGGACTACGAGCAGTACTTC
CDR3: CASSLDTGGQDYEQYF

V: TRBV19
J: TRBJ2-1
size: NA
D: NA
DNA: TGTGCCAGTAGTTTCGGAGGATCCTCCTACAATGAGCAGTTCTTC
CDR3: CASSFGGSSYNEQFF

V: TRBV6-5
J: TRBJ1-2
size: NA
D: NA
DNA: TGTGCCAGCAGTTACTCGGGATATGATGGCTACACCTTC
CDR3: CASSYSGYDGYTF

V: TRBV4-1
J: TRBJ2-7
size: once
D: NA
DNA: TGCGCCAGCAGCCAATATACAGCATACGAGCAGTACTTC
CDR3: CASSQYTAYEQYF

V: TRBV5-4
J: TRBJ1-1
size: NA
D: NA
DNA: TGTGCCAGCAGCTTGCTCTCTGAAGCTTTCTTT
CDR3: CASSLLSEAFF

V: TRBV4-3
J: TRBJ2-2
size: NA
D: TRBD2
DNA: TGCGCCAGCAGCCAAGATCGTAGCGGGAGCGGGACCGGGGAGCTGTTTTTT
CDR3: CASSQDRSGSGTGELFF

V: TRBV27
J: TRBJ2-3
size: NA
D: NA
DNA: TGTGCCAGCAGTCCCTATCTGGGGGGCAGGGCAGATACGCAGTATTTT
CDR3: CASSPYLGGRADTQYF

V: TRBV2
J: TRBJ1-2
size: NA
D: TRBD1
DNA: TGTGCCAGCAGTGGCGAACAGGGGAACTATGGCTACACCTTC
CDR3: CASSGEQGNYGYTF

V: TRBV9
J: TRBJ2-2
size: once
D: TRBD1
DNA: TGTGCCAGCGGACCTGGACAGGGGGCTTTCACCGGGGAGCTGTTTTTT
CDR3: CASGPGQGAFTGELFF

V: TRBV9
J: TRBJ2-1
size: once
D: NA
DNA: TGTGCCAGCAGTCCACTAGGCCCGGATGAGCAGTTCTTC
CDR3: CASSPLGPDEQFF

V: TRBV5-4
J: TRBJ1-6
size: NA
D: TRBD1
DNA: TGTGCCAGCAGCTTCACAGGGGATTCACCCCTCCACTTT
CDR3: CASSFTGDSPLHF

V: TRBV30
J: TRBJ2-7
size: NA
D: NA
DNA: TGTGCCTGGAGTGTGGGTATCGAGCAGTACTTC
CDR3: CAWSVGIEQYF

V: TRBV6-5
J: TRBJ1-1
size: NA
D: NA
DNA: TGTGCCAGCAGTTACTCGCCAGGGGCTTTGAACACTGAAGCTTTCTTT
CDR3: CASSYSPGALNTEAFF